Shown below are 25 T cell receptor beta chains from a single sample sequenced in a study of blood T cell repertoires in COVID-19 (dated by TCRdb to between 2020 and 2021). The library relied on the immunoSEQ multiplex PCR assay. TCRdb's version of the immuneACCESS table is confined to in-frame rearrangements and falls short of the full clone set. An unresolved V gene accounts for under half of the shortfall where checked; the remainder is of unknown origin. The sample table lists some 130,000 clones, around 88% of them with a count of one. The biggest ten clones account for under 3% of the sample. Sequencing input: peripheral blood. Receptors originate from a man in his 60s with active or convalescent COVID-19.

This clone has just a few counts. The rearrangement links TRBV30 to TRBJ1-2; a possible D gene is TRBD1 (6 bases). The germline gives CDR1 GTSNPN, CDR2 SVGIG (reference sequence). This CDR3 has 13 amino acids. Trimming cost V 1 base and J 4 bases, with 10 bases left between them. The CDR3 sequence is CAWSGAGAYGYTF. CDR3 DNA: TGTGCCTGGAGTGGGGCAGGGGCCTATGGCTACACCTTC.

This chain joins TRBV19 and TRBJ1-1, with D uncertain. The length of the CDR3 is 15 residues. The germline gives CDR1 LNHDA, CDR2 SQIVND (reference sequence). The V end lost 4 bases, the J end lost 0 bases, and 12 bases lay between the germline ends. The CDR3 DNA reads TGTGCCAGTAGTAGAGGGTCGACACTGAACACTGAAGCTTTCTTT. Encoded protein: CASSRGSTLNTEAFF. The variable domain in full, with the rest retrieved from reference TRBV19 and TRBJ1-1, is DGGITQSPKYLFRKEGQNVTLSCEQNLNHDAMYWYRQDPGQGLRLIYYSQIVNDFQKGDIAEGYSVSREKKESFPLTVTSAQKNPTAFYLCASSRGSTLNTEAFFGQGTRLTVV.

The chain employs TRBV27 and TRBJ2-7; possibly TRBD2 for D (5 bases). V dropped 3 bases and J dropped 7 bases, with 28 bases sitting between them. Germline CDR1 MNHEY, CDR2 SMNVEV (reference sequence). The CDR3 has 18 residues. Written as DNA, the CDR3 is TGTGCCAGCAGTTTTCGGTCGAAACCTCTCAGGACTTTAAGGGAGCAGTACTTC. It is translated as CASSFRSKPLRTLREQYF.

CDR3 DNA: TGTGCCAGCAGCTTAAACGAGGTTCAGCCCCAGCATTTT. It translates to CASSLNEVQPQHF. The chain has TRBV7-3 and TRBJ1-5; unclear D gene. The germline CDR1 and CDR2 sequences are SGHTA and FQGTGA. The CDR3 spans 13 residues. Deletions cut 1 base from V and 6 bases from J, with 7 bases between. The variable domain in full, completed from reference TRBV7-3 and TRBJ1-5, reads GAGVSQTPSNKVTEKGKYVELRCDPISGHTALYWYRQSLGQGPEFLIYFQGTGAADDSGLPNDRFFAVRPEGSVSTLKIQRTERGDSAVYLCASSLNEVQPQHFGDGTRLSIL.

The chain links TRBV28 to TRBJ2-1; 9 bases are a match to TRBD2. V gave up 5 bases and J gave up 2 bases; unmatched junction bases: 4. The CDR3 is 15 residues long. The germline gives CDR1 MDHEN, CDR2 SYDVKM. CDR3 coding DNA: TGTGCCAGCAGTAATAGCGGGGGACCCTACAATGAGCAGTTCTTC. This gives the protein CASSNSGGPYNEQFF.

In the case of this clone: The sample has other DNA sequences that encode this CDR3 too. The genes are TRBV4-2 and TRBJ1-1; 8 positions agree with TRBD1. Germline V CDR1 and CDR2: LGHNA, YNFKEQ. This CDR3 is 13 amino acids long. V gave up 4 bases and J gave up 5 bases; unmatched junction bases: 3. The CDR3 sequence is CASSRTGSTEAFF. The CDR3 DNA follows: TGTGCCAGCAGCCGGACAGGGTCGACTGAAGCTTTCTTT.

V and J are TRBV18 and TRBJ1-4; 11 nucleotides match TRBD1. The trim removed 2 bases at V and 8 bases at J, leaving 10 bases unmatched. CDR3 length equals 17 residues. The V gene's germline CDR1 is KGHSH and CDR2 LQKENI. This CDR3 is CASSPSGTGGDREKLFF. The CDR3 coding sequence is TGTGCCAGCTCACCATCCGGGACAGGGGGTGACCGGGAAAAACTGTTTTTT.

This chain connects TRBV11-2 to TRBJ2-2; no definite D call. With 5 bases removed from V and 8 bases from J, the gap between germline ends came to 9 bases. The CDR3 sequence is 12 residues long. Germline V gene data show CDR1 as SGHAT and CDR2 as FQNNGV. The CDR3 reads CASSPYMGELFF. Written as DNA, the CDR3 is TGTGCCAGCAGCCCCTATATGGGGGAGCTGTTTTTT.

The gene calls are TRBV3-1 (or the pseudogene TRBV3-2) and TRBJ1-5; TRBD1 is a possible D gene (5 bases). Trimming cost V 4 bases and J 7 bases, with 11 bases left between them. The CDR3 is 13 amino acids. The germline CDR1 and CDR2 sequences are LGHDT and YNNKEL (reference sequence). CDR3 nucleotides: TGTGCCAGCAGCCCGCAGGGAGGGCAGCCCCAGCATTTT. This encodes CASSPQGGQPQHF.

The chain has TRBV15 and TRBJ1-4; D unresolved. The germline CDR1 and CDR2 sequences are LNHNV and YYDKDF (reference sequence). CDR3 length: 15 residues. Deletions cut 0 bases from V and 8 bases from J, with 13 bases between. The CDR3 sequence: CATSRDRGGGEKLFF. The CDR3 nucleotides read TGTGCCACCAGCAGAGATCGGGGAGGCGGAGAAAAACTGTTTTTT. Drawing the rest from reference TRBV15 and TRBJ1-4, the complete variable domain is DAMVIQNPRYQVTQFGKPVTLSCSQTLNHNVMYWYQQKSSQAPKLLFHYYDKDFNNEADTPDNFQSRRPNTSFCFLDIRSPGLGDTAMYLCATSRDRGGGEKLFFGSGTQLSVL.

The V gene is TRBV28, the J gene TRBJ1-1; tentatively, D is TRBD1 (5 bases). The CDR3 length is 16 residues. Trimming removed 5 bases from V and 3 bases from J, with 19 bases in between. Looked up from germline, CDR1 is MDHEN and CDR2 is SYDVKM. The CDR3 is CASSPSVGGGDTEAFF. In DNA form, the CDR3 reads TGTGCCAGCAGTCCCTCGGTGGGGGGAGGGGACACTGAAGCTTTCTTT.

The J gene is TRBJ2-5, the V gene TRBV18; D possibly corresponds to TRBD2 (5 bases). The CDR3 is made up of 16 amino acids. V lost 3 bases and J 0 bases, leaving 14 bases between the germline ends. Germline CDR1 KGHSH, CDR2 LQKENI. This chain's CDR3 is CASSPSGSQYQETQYF. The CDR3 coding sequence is TGTGCCAGCTCACCTTCGGGATCCCAGTACCAAGAGACCCAGTACTTC.

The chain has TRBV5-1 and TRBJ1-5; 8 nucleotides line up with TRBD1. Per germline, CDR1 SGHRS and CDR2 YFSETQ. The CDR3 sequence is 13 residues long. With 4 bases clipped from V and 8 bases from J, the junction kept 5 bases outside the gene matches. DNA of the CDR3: TGCGCCAGCAGCCCGACAGGGGAAGAGCCCCAGCATTTT. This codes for CASSPTGEEPQHF.

The CDR3 DNA follows: TGCGCCAGCAGCCAAGATTCCGGGACAGGGGGCGGCTACACCTTC. It yields the protein CASSQDSGTGGGYTF. This chain connects TRBV4-3 to TRBJ1-2, with 12 bases that match TRBD1. Germline CDR1 LGHNA, CDR2 YSLEER. V lost 0 bases to trimming and J lost 8 bases; unmatched junction nucleotides: 4. The CDR3 sequence is 15 residues long.

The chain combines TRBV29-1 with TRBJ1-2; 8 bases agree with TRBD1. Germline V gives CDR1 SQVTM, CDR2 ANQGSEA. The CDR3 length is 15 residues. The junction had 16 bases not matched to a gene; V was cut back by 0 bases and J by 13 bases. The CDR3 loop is CSVEDPSIMDRESTF. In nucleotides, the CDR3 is TGCAGCGTTGAAGACCCCTCCATAATGGACAGGGAAAGCACCTTC.

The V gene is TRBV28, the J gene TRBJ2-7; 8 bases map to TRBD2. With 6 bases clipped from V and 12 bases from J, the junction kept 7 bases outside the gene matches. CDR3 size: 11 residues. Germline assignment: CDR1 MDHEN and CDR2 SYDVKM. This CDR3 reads CASSLSGGTYF. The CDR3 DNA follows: TGTGCCAGCAGCCTTTCGGGGGGGACGTACTTC. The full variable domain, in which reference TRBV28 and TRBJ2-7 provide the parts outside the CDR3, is DVKVTQSSRYLVKRTGEKVFLECVQDMDHENMFWYRQDPGLGLRLIYFSYDVKMKEKGDIPEGYSVSREKKERFSLILESASTNQTSMYLCASSLSGGTYFGPGTRLTVT.

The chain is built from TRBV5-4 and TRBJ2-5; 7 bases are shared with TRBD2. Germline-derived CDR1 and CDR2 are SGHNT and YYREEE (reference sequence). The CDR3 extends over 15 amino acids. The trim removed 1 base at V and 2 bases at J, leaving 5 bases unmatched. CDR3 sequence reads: CASSLTGGTQETQYF. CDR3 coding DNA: TGTGCCAGCAGCTTGACCGGGGGGACTCAAGAGACCCAGTACTTC.

DNA of the CDR3: TGTGCCAGCTCATCCTCCCCCTATGGCTACACCTTC. Encoded protein: CASSSSPYGYTF. The chain couples TRBV18 to TRBJ1-2; D unclear. The CDR3 consists of 12 residues. Germline CDR1 is KGHSH and CDR2 is LQKENI. The ends were cut back, 5 bases at V and 4 bases at J, with 8 bases in the middle.

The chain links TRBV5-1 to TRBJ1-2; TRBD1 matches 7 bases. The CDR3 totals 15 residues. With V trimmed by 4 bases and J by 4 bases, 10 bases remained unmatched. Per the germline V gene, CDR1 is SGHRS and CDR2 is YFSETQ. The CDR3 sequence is CASSAGTATFYGYTF. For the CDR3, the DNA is TGCGCCAGCAGCGCAGGGACAGCCACGTTCTATGGCTACACCTTC.

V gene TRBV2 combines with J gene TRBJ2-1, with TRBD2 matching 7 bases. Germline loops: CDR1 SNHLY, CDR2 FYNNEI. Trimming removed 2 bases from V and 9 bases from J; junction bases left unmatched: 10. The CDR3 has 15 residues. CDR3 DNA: TGTGCCAGCAGTGAAAGGGAGGGCCATATCGTTGAGCAGTTCTTC. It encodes CASSEREGHIVEQFF.

CDR3 in DNA: TGTGCCAGCAGCTTAGCGGGCTCTCCGGGGAGGATTAGCTACACCTTC. As protein: CASSLAGSPGRISYTF. This chain joins TRBV7-8 and TRBJ1-2; D gene ambiguous. Germline V gives CDR1 SGHVS, CDR2 FQNEAQ. V was trimmed by 0 bases and J by 9 bases, leaving 20 bases between them. The CDR3 is made up of 16 amino acids.

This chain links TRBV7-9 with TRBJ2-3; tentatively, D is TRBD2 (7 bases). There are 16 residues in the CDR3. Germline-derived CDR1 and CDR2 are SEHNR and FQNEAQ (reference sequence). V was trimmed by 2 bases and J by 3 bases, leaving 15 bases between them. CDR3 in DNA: TGTGCCAGCAGCTTAACTCTGAGGGGGGGGACAGATACGCAGTATTTT. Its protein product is CASSLTLRGGTDTQYF.

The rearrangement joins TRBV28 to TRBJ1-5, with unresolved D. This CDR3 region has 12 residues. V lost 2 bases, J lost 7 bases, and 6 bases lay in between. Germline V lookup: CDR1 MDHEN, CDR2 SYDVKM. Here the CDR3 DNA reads TGTGCCAGCAGTTTAGGCAGGCAGCCCCAGCATTTT. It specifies CASSLGRQPQHF. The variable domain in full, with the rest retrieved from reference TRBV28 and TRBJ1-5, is DVKVTQSSRYLVKRTGEKVFLECVQDMDHENMFWYRQDPGLGLRLIYFSYDVKMKEKGDIPEGYSVSREKKERFSLILESASTNQTSMYLCASSLGRQPQHFGDGTRLSIL.

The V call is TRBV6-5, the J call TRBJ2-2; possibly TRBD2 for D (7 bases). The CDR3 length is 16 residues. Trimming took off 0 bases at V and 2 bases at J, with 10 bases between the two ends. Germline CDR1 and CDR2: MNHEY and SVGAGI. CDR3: CASSYSGGANTGELFF. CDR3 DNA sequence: TGTGCCAGCAGTTACTCGGGGGGGGCCAACACCGGGGAGCTGTTTTTT.

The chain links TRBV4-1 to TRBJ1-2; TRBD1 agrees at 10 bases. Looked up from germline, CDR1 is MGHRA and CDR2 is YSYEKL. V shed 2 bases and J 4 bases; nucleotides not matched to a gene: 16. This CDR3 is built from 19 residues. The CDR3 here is CASSQMVGGDRGLGYGYTF. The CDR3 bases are TGCGCCAGCAGCCAAATGGTGGGCGGCGACAGGGGGCTCGGCTATGGCTACACCTTC.